In its sample, the clone carrying this T cell receptor beta chain was seen a few times. The antigen is not known. The data originate from a study of T cell repertoires in cytomegalovirus infection. Looking at the study overall: Both recently identified HLA-C-restricted and well-studied HLA-B-restricted CMV epitopes were used in the study. From public TCR beta signatures came an indication of both CMV infection and matching HLA type. Points from the study as a whole: Clonotype analysis showed dominance of the ex vivo response by HLA-C-restricted CMV-specific TCR beta clonotypes.

TCRdb reanalysed the reads using MiXCR and keeps one entry per CDR3 protein. Here the sample spans about 700,000 distinct CDR3 sequences, around 30% being singletons. This TCR was sampled from a human donor in good health (CMV status not recorded). Some clones in this sample may be carry-over from other donors' samples. Sequences were derived from cultured PBMCs, sampled from culture after CMV antigen stimulation.

CDR3 nucleotide sequence: TGTGCCAGCAGCTTTTCGAAGGACCCCCAGCATTTT. Protein sequence: CASSFSKDPQHF. The V and J genes are TRBV7-2 and TRBJ1-5; D is ambiguous. Looked up from germline, CDR1 is SGHTA and CDR2 is FQGNSA. The CDR3 spans 12 residues. The germline V and J ends were trimmed by 3 bases and 10 bases, with 10 bases remaining between them.